This T cell receptor beta chain stems from a study of blood T cells in healthy people across ages. Healthy Caucasian individuals from Russia aged about 6 to 95 served as donors. This clonotype showed up just a few times. Its target is not known. Primed by a sample-barcoded 5' primer and a J-beta primer mix, a second PCR proceeded for roughly 7 to 12 cycles. A single record per CDR3 protein comes from TCRdb applying MiXCR to the 5' RACE reads. The data show some 790,000 distinct CDR3 sequences, under 35% seen once. Germline lookup yields CDR1 DFQATT and CDR2 SNEGSKA (reference sequence). Trimming cost V 1 base and J 4 bases, with 5 bases left between them. This CDR3 is 12 amino acids long. General observations from the study: The CMV status of each donor remained undetermined, and this could have confounded shifts in expanded clonotypes.

The chain carries TRBV20-1 and TRBJ1-5; D gene unclear. The receptor comes from a woman aged 80 or over in good health. Material for sequencing was blood. The CDR3 region has the DNA TGCAGTGCTAGAGGGACGAATCAGCCCCAGCATTTT. Protein sequence: CSARGTNQPQHF.